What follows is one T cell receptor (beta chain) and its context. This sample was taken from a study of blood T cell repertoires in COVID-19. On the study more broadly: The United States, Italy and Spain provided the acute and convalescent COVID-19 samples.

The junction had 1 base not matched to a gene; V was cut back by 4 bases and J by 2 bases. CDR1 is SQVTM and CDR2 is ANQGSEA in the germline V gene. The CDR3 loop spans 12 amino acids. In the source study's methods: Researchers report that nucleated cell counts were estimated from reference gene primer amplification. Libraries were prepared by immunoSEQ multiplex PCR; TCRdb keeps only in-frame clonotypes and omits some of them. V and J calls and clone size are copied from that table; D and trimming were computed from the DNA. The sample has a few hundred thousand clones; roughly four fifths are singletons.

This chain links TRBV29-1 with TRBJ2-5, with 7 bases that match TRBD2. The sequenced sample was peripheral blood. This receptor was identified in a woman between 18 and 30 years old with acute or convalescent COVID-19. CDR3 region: CSVVGGQETQYF. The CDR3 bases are TGCAGCGTTGTGGGAGGGCAAGAGACCCAGTACTTC.